This is a list of T cell receptor beta chains from one sample in a study of tumor-infiltrating lymphocytes in oesophageal squamous cell carcinoma. TCRdb reprocessed the PCR reads with MiXCR, giving one entry per CDR3 protein. The data contain some 15,000 distinct CDR3 sequences, roughly half of them singletons. What was sequenced was esophageal tumor tissue. The receptors stem from a female donor with esophageal squamous cell carcinoma. CDR3s include the opening cysteine and the closing phenylalanine or tryptophan. Fields, in order: clone size, J gene, V gene, D gene, CDR3 length, CDR3 DNA, CDR3 protein. A D gene is named only where the DNA matches it firmly. Not all rows give a size; the values are once, few, many and, for expanded clones, a class.

abundance: -
j_gene: TRBJ1-5
v_gene: TRBV7-2
d_gene: -
len: 14
CDR3nt: TGTGCCAGCAGCTTAGTGTGGGGCAATCAGCCCCAGCATTTT
CDR3aa: CASSLVWGNQPQHF

abundance: medium-sized
j_gene: TRBJ2-1
v_gene: TRBV5-4
d_gene: TRBD2
len: 15
CDR3nt: TGTGCCAGCAGCCGGACTAGCGGTTCTAACAATGAGCAGTTCTTC
CDR3aa: CASSRTSGSNNEQFF

abundance: -
j_gene: TRBJ2-7
v_gene: TRBV7-2
d_gene: -
len: 15
CDR3nt: TGTGCCAGCAGCTGGGGGGCGGGAGTCTCCTACGAGCAGTACTTC
CDR3aa: CASSWGAGVSYEQYF

abundance: once
j_gene: TRBJ1-1
v_gene: TRBV19
d_gene: -
len: 15
CDR3nt: TGTGCCAGTAGTAGGGGGGACACCTTGAACACTGAAGCTTTCTTT
CDR3aa: CASSRGDTLNTEAFF

abundance: -
j_gene: TRBJ2-5
v_gene: TRBV7-7
d_gene: TRBD2
len: 14
CDR3nt: TGTGCTAGCAGCGTCGGACTAGTAGAGGAGACCCAGTACTTC
CDR3aa: CASSVGLVEETQYF

abundance: -
j_gene: TRBJ2-2
v_gene: TRBV7-3
d_gene: -
len: 14
CDR3nt: TGTGCCAGCAGCTTATTCTCGGGCACCGGGGAGCTGTTTTTT
CDR3aa: CASSLFSGTGELFF

abundance: many
j_gene: TRBJ1-1
v_gene: TRBV7-9
d_gene: TRBD1
len: 16
CDR3nt: TGTGCCAGCAGCTTGAACAGGGGGGACTGGAACACTGAAGCTTTCTTT
CDR3aa: CASSLNRGDWNTEAFF

abundance: -
j_gene: TRBJ2-4
v_gene: TRBV19
d_gene: TRBD1
len: 15
CDR3nt: TGTGCCAGTAGTATGTCCCGGGACAGGGGACACATTCAGTACTTC
CDR3aa: CASSMSRDRGHIQYF

abundance: many
j_gene: TRBJ2-3
v_gene: TRBV27
d_gene: TRBD1
len: 16
CDR3nt: TGTGCCAGCAGTCACGGGACAGGGGACAGCACAGATACGCAGTATTTT
CDR3aa: CASSHGTGDSTDTQYF

abundance: few
j_gene: TRBJ1-2
v_gene: TRBV7-2
d_gene: -
len: 13
CDR3nt: TGTGCCAGCAGCGTACAGGGTGGGTATGGCTACACCTTC
CDR3aa: CASSVQGGYGYTF

abundance: few
j_gene: TRBJ2-3
v_gene: TRBV9
d_gene: TRBD2
len: 16
CDR3nt: TGTGCCAGCAGCGGTCCTAGCGGGAGGAGGTTAGATACGCAGTATTTT
CDR3aa: CASSGPSGRRLDTQYF

abundance: few
j_gene: TRBJ2-1
v_gene: TRBV12-3/TRBV12-4
d_gene: TRBD2
len: 14
CDR3nt: TGTGCCAGCAGTTTTACGAGACTAGCGGGCGAGCAGTTCTTC
CDR3aa: CASSFTRLAGEQFF

abundance: -
j_gene: TRBJ2-5
v_gene: TRBV7-3
d_gene: -
len: 13
CDR3nt: TGTGCCAGCAAGCCCGAGTACCAAGAGACCCAGTACTTC
CDR3aa: CASKPEYQETQYF

abundance: -
j_gene: TRBJ2-1
v_gene: TRBV6-5
d_gene: TRBD1
len: 14
CDR3nt: TGTGCCAGCAGTTACTTCGACAGGGCAAATGAGCAGTTCTTC
CDR3aa: CASSYFDRANEQFF

abundance: many
j_gene: TRBJ2-1
v_gene: TRBV7-3
d_gene: -
len: 15
CDR3nt: TGTGCCAGCAGCTCAAGTGGGGGTTCCTACAATGAGCAGTTCTTC
CDR3aa: CASSSSGGSYNEQFF

abundance: many
j_gene: TRBJ2-7
v_gene: TRBV27
d_gene: -
len: 14
CDR3nt: TGTGCCAGCAGCAGGGCGGCGATTAGCTACGAGCAGTACTTC
CDR3aa: CASSRAAISYEQYF

abundance: -
j_gene: TRBJ2-7
v_gene: TRBV7-8
d_gene: -
len: 16
CDR3nt: TGTGCCAGCAGCCAGACCCTGTCGAACCCTTTGAACGAGCAGTACTTC
CDR3aa: CASSQTLSNPLNEQYF

abundance: -
j_gene: TRBJ2-6
v_gene: TRBV7-6
d_gene: -
len: 18
CDR3nt: TGTGCCAGCAGCTTACCAGTAGGGGCTGTCTCTGGGGCCAACGTCCTGACTTTC
CDR3aa: CASSLPVGAVSGANVLTF

abundance: -
j_gene: TRBJ2-1
v_gene: TRBV6-1
d_gene: TRBD2
len: 15
CDR3nt: TGTGCCAGCCACATCGGGACTAGCGGGGGGAATGAGCAGTTCTTC
CDR3aa: CASHIGTSGGNEQFF

abundance: many
j_gene: TRBJ1-2
v_gene: TRBV9
d_gene: TRBD1
len: 13
CDR3nt: TGTGCCAGCAGCGGGACAGGGGGCTATGGCTACACCTTC
CDR3aa: CASSGTGGYGYTF

abundance: -
j_gene: TRBJ2-3
v_gene: TRBV11-2
d_gene: -
len: 14
CDR3nt: TGTGCCAGCAGCTTAGACCCAGTTACCTACGAGCAGTATTTT
CDR3aa: CASSLDPVTYEQYF

abundance: few
j_gene: TRBJ2-5
v_gene: TRBV7-3
d_gene: -
len: 13
CDR3nt: TGTGCCAGCAGCGTATGGGACGGAGCCCAGCAGTACTTC
CDR3aa: CASSVWDGAQQYF

abundance: medium-sized
j_gene: TRBJ2-1
v_gene: TRBV11-1
d_gene: TRBD1
len: 15
CDR3nt: TGTGCCAGCAGCTACGACAGGGGGCCCTACAATGAGCAGTTCTTC
CDR3aa: CASSYDRGPYNEQFF

abundance: -
j_gene: TRBJ1-2
v_gene: TRBV6-2/TRBV6-3
d_gene: TRBD1
len: 13
CDR3nt: TGTGCCAGGGGGACAGGGGGGTGGTATGGCTACACCTTC
CDR3aa: CARGTGGWYGYTF

abundance: few
j_gene: TRBJ2-2
v_gene: TRBV6-6
d_gene: TRBD1
len: 15
CDR3nt: TGTGCCAGCAGTTACTGGCAGGGGGACACCGGGGAGCTGTTTTTT
CDR3aa: CASSYWQGDTGELFF

abundance: many
j_gene: TRBJ1-2
v_gene: TRBV7-8
d_gene: -
len: 14
CDR3nt: TGTGCCAGCAGCTTAGAGCTCGGGAGGAGTGGCTACACCTTC
CDR3aa: CASSLELGRSGYTF

abundance: few
j_gene: TRBJ2-1
v_gene: TRBV7-2
d_gene: TRBD2
len: 16
CDR3nt: TGTGCCAGCAGCCCCAAGACTAGCGGGAGCTTCCATGAGCAGTTCTTC
CDR3aa: CASSPKTSGSFHEQFF

abundance: -
j_gene: TRBJ2-4
v_gene: TRBV6-6
d_gene: TRBD2
len: 17
CDR3nt: TGTGCCAGCAGTGGGGGGGCGATCCGGACTAGCGGGAACATTCAGTACTTC
CDR3aa: CASSGGAIRTSGNIQYF

abundance: few
j_gene: TRBJ2-1
v_gene: TRBV7-9
d_gene: -
len: 14
CDR3nt: TGTGCCAGCAGCTTAAGTGGGCAGGGCAATGAGCAGTTCTTC
CDR3aa: CASSLSGQGNEQFF

abundance: -
j_gene: TRBJ2-1
v_gene: TRBV6-8
d_gene: -
len: 15
CDR3nt: TGTGCCAGCAGTATCGGGACGAGCTCCTACAATGAGCAGTTCTTC
CDR3aa: CASSIGTSSYNEQFF

abundance: many
j_gene: TRBJ2-7
v_gene: TRBV11-2
d_gene: TRBD1
len: 14
CDR3nt: TGTGCCAGCAGCTTGGGGACAGGAGGATACGAGCAGTACTTC
CDR3aa: CASSLGTGGYEQYF

abundance: -
j_gene: TRBJ2-5
v_gene: TRBV7-3
d_gene: -
len: 13
CDR3nt: TGTGCCAGCAGCCTAACTATTCAAGAGACCCAGTACTTC
CDR3aa: CASSLTIQETQYF

abundance: -
j_gene: TRBJ2-2
v_gene: TRBV7-2
d_gene: -
len: 14
CDR3nt: TGTGCCAGCAGCCATGGGGGGAGCGGCGGGGAGCTGTTTTTT
CDR3aa: CASSHGGSGGELFF

abundance: -
j_gene: TRBJ2-2
v_gene: TRBV7-3
d_gene: TRBD1
len: 14
CDR3nt: TGTGCCAGCAGCCCACAGGGGGTCGGCGGGGAGCTGTTTTTT
CDR3aa: CASSPQGVGGELFF

abundance: few
j_gene: TRBJ2-1
v_gene: TRBV7-3
d_gene: -
len: 15
CDR3nt: TGTGCCAGCAGCTTACTAGCGTTCTCCTACAATGAGCAGTTCTTC
CDR3aa: CASSLLAFSYNEQFF

abundance: -
j_gene: TRBJ2-1
v_gene: TRBV28
d_gene: -
len: 11
CDR3nt: TGTGCCAGCAGTCCACACTACGAGCAGTTCTTC
CDR3aa: CASSPHYEQFF

abundance: -
j_gene: TRBJ2-1
v_gene: TRBV7-3
d_gene: -
len: 16
CDR3nt: TGTGCCAGCAGCTTAGCGACCGGAAGCTCCTACAATGAGCAGTTCTTC
CDR3aa: CASSLATGSSYNEQFF

abundance: few
j_gene: TRBJ2-1
v_gene: TRBV7-2
d_gene: -
len: 16
CDR3nt: TGTGCCAGCACCCAAAAGGTGGGAGTCGGCTACAATGAGCAGTTCTTC
CDR3aa: CASTQKVGVGYNEQFF

abundance: -
j_gene: TRBJ2-7
v_gene: TRBV5-6
d_gene: -
len: 14
CDR3nt: TGTGCCAGCAGCTTGATCCTGTCGACCTACGAGCAGTACTTC
CDR3aa: CASSLILSTYEQYF

abundance: -
j_gene: TRBJ2-1
v_gene: TRBV23-1
d_gene: -
len: 13
CDR3nt: TGCGCCAGCAGTCAGCCGGACTTCTACGAGCAGTTCTTC
CDR3aa: CASSQPDFYEQFF

abundance: -
j_gene: TRBJ2-7
v_gene: TRBV10-3
d_gene: -
len: 16
CDR3nt: TGTGCCATCAGTGAGTCTTCTCCCGCAGTGGGTGGCGAGCAGTACTTC
CDR3aa: CAISESSPAVGGEQYF

abundance: -
j_gene: TRBJ2-3
v_gene: TRBV7-6
d_gene: -
len: 16
CDR3nt: TGTGCCAGCAGCTCTCCACTTACCCTTAGCACAGATACGCAGTATTTT
CDR3aa: CASSSPLTLSTDTQYF

abundance: few
j_gene: TRBJ2-1
v_gene: TRBV7-9
d_gene: TRBD2
len: 16
CDR3nt: TGTGCCAGCAGCTTAGCTCTAGCGGGAGGGTTAGATGAGCAGTTCTTC
CDR3aa: CASSLALAGGLDEQFF

abundance: -
j_gene: TRBJ2-5
v_gene: TRBV28
d_gene: -
len: 15
CDR3nt: TGTGCCAGCACCACCGCGGGGCAGGGCAAAAAGACCCAGTACTTC
CDR3aa: CASTTAGQGKKTQYF

abundance: -
j_gene: TRBJ2-5
v_gene: TRBV27
d_gene: TRBD1
len: 12
CDR3nt: TGTGCCAGCAGTTTTATCGGGGACAGGGAAAACTTC
CDR3aa: CASSFIGDRENF

abundance: -
j_gene: TRBJ2-1
v_gene: TRBV27
d_gene: TRBD2
len: 16
CDR3nt: TGTGCCAGCACAAAGAATCGGGGACTAGGAAACAATGAGCAGTTCTTC
CDR3aa: CASTKNRGLGNNEQFF

abundance: once
j_gene: TRBJ2-5
v_gene: TRBV5-3
d_gene: TRBD2
len: 16
CDR3nt: TGTGCCAGCAGCATAGGACTAGCGGGAGGCCAAGAGACCCAGTACTTC
CDR3aa: CASSIGLAGGQETQYF

abundance: -
j_gene: TRBJ2-1
v_gene: TRBV7-3
d_gene: TRBD2
len: 13
CDR3nt: TGTGCCAGCAGCTTCTCAGCTAGCGGGGGGCAGTTCTTC
CDR3aa: CASSFSASGGQFF

abundance: few
j_gene: TRBJ2-4
v_gene: TRBV15
d_gene: TRBD2
len: 17
CDR3nt: TGTGCCACCAGCAGAGATCGGGTAGCGGGAGGCTACAATGAGCAGTACTTC
CDR3aa: CATSRDRVAGGYNEQYF

abundance: -
j_gene: TRBJ1-6
v_gene: TRBV11-1
d_gene: -
len: 15
CDR3nt: TGTGCCAGCAGCTCCCAAAGGGACCCACAGGACGAGCAGTACTTT
CDR3aa: CASSSQRDPQDEQYF

abundance: once
j_gene: TRBJ1-1
v_gene: TRBV11-2
d_gene: -
len: 13
CDR3nt: TGTGCCAGCACCCTCGGCATGAACACTGAAGCTTTCTTT
CDR3aa: CASTLGMNTEAFF

abundance: many
j_gene: TRBJ2-7
v_gene: TRBV4-1
d_gene: -
len: 14
CDR3nt: TGCGCCAGCAGCCAAGTAGCCGGGATCTACGAGCAGTACTTC
CDR3aa: CASSQVAGIYEQYF

abundance: once
j_gene: TRBJ2-7
v_gene: TRBV7-2
d_gene: -
len: 12
CDR3nt: TGTGCCAGCAGCTTTTCGATCTACGAGCAGTACTTC
CDR3aa: CASSFSIYEQYF

abundance: many
j_gene: TRBJ2-7
v_gene: TRBV19
d_gene: TRBD1
len: 13
CDR3nt: TGTGCCAGTAGCCCGGGACAGGTTTACGAGCAGTACTTC
CDR3aa: CASSPGQVYEQYF

abundance: few
j_gene: TRBJ2-6
v_gene: TRBV7-2
d_gene: TRBD2
len: 15
CDR3nt: TGTGCCAGCAGCGCGACTAGCGCCGGGGCCAACGTCCTGACTTTC
CDR3aa: CASSATSAGANVLTF